The T cell receptor beta chain under discussion was sequenced for a study of OX40 agonist ivuxolimab in advanced cancers. Assay: immunoSEQ multiplex PCR; the TCRdb copy retains only in-frame clones and omits some. The profile shows fewer than 90,000 clones, more than 70% of them singletons. This CDR3 spans 16 amino acids. The V gene lost 0 bases and the J gene lost 4 bases, with 15 bases spanning the gap. Germline values: CDR1 LGHNA, CDR2 YNFKEQ. The chain links TRBV4-2 to TRBJ1-2; D is unresolved. The receptor's source is an adult with an advanced solid tumor such as melanoma, head and neck, liver or kidney cancer. This specimen was CD4+ or CD8+ T cells sorted from blood, taken in a trial of the OX40 agonist ivuxolimab. CDR3 residues: CASSQENQGGGYGYTF. CDR3 in DNA: TGTGCCAGCAGCCAAGAGAACCAAGGCGGAGGCTATGGCTACACCTTC.